Listed below are T cell receptor beta chains from one sample, sequenced in a study of T-cell memory formation after mild COVID-19. Each CDR3 protein gets one entry after TCRdb re-called the 5' RACE reads with MiXCR. The profile covers around 370,000 distinct CDR3 sequences, with 21% appearing a single time and approximately 12% taken by the ten largest. Sequencing was carried out using PBMCs or a T cell subset sorted from them (not recorded which). Source of these receptors: an adult woman who had mild COVID-19 (a few samples of this study predate the infection). Cell type and time point are not known. Both conserved end residues are part of each CDR3. A D gene is named only where the DNA matches it firmly. Some rows have no size entry. The others give once, few or many, or a class for an expanded clone.

clone_size,d_call,j_call,v_call,cdr3_aa,cdr3_nt
few,TRBD1,TRBJ2-2,TRBV20-1,CSAGYRGAYTGELFF,TGCAGTGCTGGTTACAGGGGCGCGTACACCGGGGAGCTGTTTTTT
few,TRBD2,TRBJ2-5,TRBV2,CASRRGLGQETQYF,TGTGCCAGCAGGAGGGGACTAGGGCAAGAGACCCAGTACTTC
.,TRBD2,TRBJ2-7,TRBV28,CASSLLAGGPDYEQYF,TGTGCCAGCAGTCTCCTAGCGGGAGGGCCCGATTACGAGCAGTACTTC
.,.,TRBJ1-1,TRBV5-1,CASSLVGEMNTEAFF,TGCGCCAGCAGCTTGGTTGGCGAGATGAACACTGAAGCTTTCTTT
few,TRBD1,TRBJ1-2,TRBV20-1,CSAAPGQDGYTF,TGCAGTGCTGCACCAGGACAGGATGGCTACACCTTC
few,.,TRBJ2-3,TRBV29-1,CSVEDHFGTARAQYF,TGCAGCGTTGAAGATCATTTCGGCACAGCTCGAGCGCAGTATTTT
.,.,TRBJ1-6,TRBV7-2,CASTRDDSPLHF,TGTGCCAGCACCCGGGACGATTCACCCCTCCACTTT
.,.,TRBJ1-1,TRBV15,CATSPGYMGLGNTEAFF,TGTGCCACCAGCCCGGGGTACATGGGTTTGGGGAACACTGAAGCTTTCTTT
.,.,TRBJ1-6,TRBV7-9,CASSPTGVRRSDNSPLHF,TGTGCCAGCAGCCCCACCGGGGTACGGCGGTCAGATAATTCACCCCTCCACTTT
.,.,TRBJ1-5,TRBV4-1,CASSQVGLQPQHF,TGCGCCAGCAGCCAAGTGGGACTTCAGCCCCAGCATTTT
.,.,TRBJ1-2,TRBV5-1,CASSLGSGLEGYGYTF,TGCGCCAGCAGCTTGGGATCCGGTCTCGAGGGGTATGGCTACACCTTC
few,.,TRBJ2-7,TRBV7-8,CASSWRGSREQYF,TGTGCCAGCAGCTGGAGGGGCTCGAGGGAGCAGTACTTC
few,TRBD2,TRBJ2-1,TRBV9,CASSTLAGVGNEQFF,TGTGCCAGCAGCACTTTAGCGGGGGTAGGCAATGAGCAGTTCTTC
few,TRBD2,TRBJ2-1,TRBV6-1,CASRSSRRGSSYNEQFF,TGTGCCAGCAGGTCCTCCCGGCGGGGGTCATCCTACAATGAGCAGTTCTTC
few,.,TRBJ2-7,TRBV5-5,CASSSIGHEQYF,TGTGCCAGCAGCTCTATCGGCCACGAGCAGTACTTC
few,TRBD2,TRBJ2-2,TRBV12-3/TRBV12-4,CASSTLAGAGELFF,TGTGCCAGCAGTACCCTAGCGGGAGCAGGGGAGCTGTTTTTT
few,.,TRBJ2-6,TRBV5-1,CASSPNRAGANVLTF,TGCGCCAGCAGCCCAAACAGGGCTGGGGCCAACGTCCTGACTTTC
few,.,TRBJ2-1,TRBV27,CASSSLTNYNEQFF,TGTGCCAGCAGTTCCTTGACCAATTACAATGAGCAGTTCTTC
.,.,TRBJ1-1,TRBV2,CASSEAPRNTEAFF,TGTGCCAGCAGTGAAGCCCCGAGGAACACTGAAGCTTTCTTT
.,.,TRBJ2-7,TRBV5-1,CASGDKYYEQYF,TGCGCCAGCGGGGACAAATACTACGAGCAGTACTTC
few,.,TRBJ2-7,TRBV12-3/TRBV12-4,CASSFAGPSSYEQYF,TGTGCCAGCAGTTTTGCGGGTCCTAGCTCCTACGAGCAGTACTTC
.,.,TRBJ2-7,TRBV12-3/TRBV12-4,CASRRQPNSYEQYF,TGTGCCAGCAGGAGGCAGCCAAATTCCTACGAGCAGTACTTC
few,.,TRBJ1-1,TRBV6-2/TRBV6-3,CASSFPQASNTEAFF,TGTGCCAGCAGTTTCCCACAGGCTTCGAACACTGAAGCTTTCTTT
.,TRBD2,TRBJ2-1,TRBV7-6,CASSLDRLAGVYNEQFF,TGTGCCAGCAGCTTAGATCGGTTAGCGGGGGTCTACAATGAGCAGTTCTTC
.,.,TRBJ2-7,TRBV18,CASSPGQEQYF,TGTGCCAGCTCACCAGGGCAAGAGCAGTACTTC
few,.,TRBJ2-7,TRBV30,CAWSVRGVSEQYF,TGTGCCTGGAGTGTACGTGGGGTATCCGAGCAGTACTTC
few,.,TRBJ2-7,TRBV7-6,CASSLERGLPSYEQYF,TGTGCCAGCAGCTTAGAGAGGGGACTCCCCTCCTACGAGCAGTACTTC
.,TRBD1,TRBJ1-2,TRBV2,CASSPWTGSF,TGTGCCAGCAGTCCCTGGACAGGAAGCTTC
.,.,TRBJ1-1,TRBV11-1,CASSLAQVNTEAFF,TGTGCCAGCAGCTTAGCGCAGGTGAACACTGAAGCTTTCTTT
few,.,TRBJ2-3,TRBV5-1,CASRTSPSTDTQYF,TGCGCCAGCAGAACCAGCCCGAGCACAGATACGCAGTATTTT
.,.,TRBJ2-1,TRBV9,CASSLPGGAIENPPYNEQFF,TGTGCCAGCAGCCTCCCCGGTGGGGCAATAGAAAACCCACCCTACAATGAGCAGTTCTTC
few,TRBD1,TRBJ2-7,TRBV5-1,CASSNRDRGSYEQYF,TGCGCCAGCAGCAACCGGGACAGGGGCTCCTACGAGCAGTACTTC
.,TRBD1,TRBJ2-5,TRBV5-6,CASSLAGGSGETQYF,TGTGCCAGCAGCTTGGCAGGGGGCTCTGGTGAGACCCAGTACTTC
few,.,TRBJ1-1,TRBV15,CATSRGWGGAYTEAFF,TGTGCCACCAGCAGAGGATGGGGGGGCGCATACACTGAAGCTTTCTTT
few,.,TRBJ2-2,TRBV5-1,CASSLGTGRRTGELFF,TGCGCCAGCAGCTTAGGGACGGGAAGGCGGACCGGGGAGCTGTTTTTT
.,TRBD1,TRBJ2-1,TRBV5-1,CASSYYGTGSNEQFF,TGCGCCAGCAGCTACTACGGGACAGGGTCCAATGAGCAGTTCTTC
.,.,TRBJ2-7,TRBV4-2,CASSRPGGDEQYF,TGTGCCAGCAGCCGACCCGGGGGCGACGAGCAGTACTTC
.,.,TRBJ2-5,TRBV5-4,CASSLGGIWYF,TGTGCCAGCAGCTTGGGGGGTATCTGGTACTTC
.,TRBD1,TRBJ2-5,TRBV5-4,CASSSGQGRVEETQYF,TGTGCCAGCAGCTCTGGACAGGGGAGGGTTGAAGAGACCCAGTACTTC
.,.,TRBJ2-5,TRBV5-6,CASSSAGRGGETQYF,TGTGCCAGCAGTTCCGCCGGCAGGGGAGGAGAGACCCAGTACTTC
.,.,TRBJ2-7,TRBV6-5,CASSVSGTDYEQYF,TGTGCCAGCAGTGTCTCCGGGACCGACTACGAGCAGTACTTC
.,.,TRBJ2-3,TRBV18,CASSPQSPNLQYF,TGTGCCAGCTCACCACAGTCGCCCAACCTGCAGTATTTT
.,TRBD1,TRBJ2-2,TRBV7-9,CASSLTGTGRTGELFF,TGTGCCAGCAGCTTAACCGGGACAGGGCGCACCGGGGAGCTGTTTTTT
.,TRBD2,TRBJ2-5,TRBV28,CASSSGGGAYETQYF,TGTGCCAGCTCGTCGGGCGGGGGGGCCTATGAGACCCAGTACTTC
many,TRBD2,TRBJ2-6,TRBV24-1,CATSDSKGSGGPGANVLTF,TGTGCCACCAGTGACTCGAAGGGCAGCGGGGGCCCGGGGGCCAACGTCCTGACTTTC
.,TRBD2,TRBJ2-7,TRBV9,CASSVDGLAGGQQYF,TGTGCCAGCAGCGTAGACGGGCTAGCGGGGGGCCAGCAGTACTTC
few,.,TRBJ2-1,TRBV19,CASSSGLGHHEQFF,TGTGCCAGTAGTTCCGGACTGGGTCATCACGAGCAGTTCTTC
.,.,TRBJ1-1,TRBV20-1,CSASLDSRGAEAFF,TGCAGTGCTAGTTTGGACTCCCGAGGGGCTGAAGCTTTCTTT
few,.,TRBJ2-5,TRBV20-1,CSAAPGWGFQETQYF,TGCAGTGCTGCCCCGGGGTGGGGGTTCCAAGAGACCCAGTACTTC
many,.,TRBJ2-2,TRBV7-3,CASSPTGTGELFF,TGTGCCAGCAGCCCGACAGGCACCGGGGAGCTGTTTTTT